This T cell receptor beta chain is drawn from a study of OX40 agonist ivuxolimab in advanced cancers. The wider study: The study enrolled dose-escalation patients with hepatocellular carcinoma, melanoma, renal cell or head and neck cancer.

Method: immunoSEQ multiplex PCR; TCRdb's copy keeps in-frame clones and lacks some. Of tens of thousands of clones detected, 86% appear once; the ten largest clones hold 6.5%. Autoimmune disease history or systemic immunosuppression disqualified patients. The CDR3 extends over 13 amino acids. The V end lost 5 bases, the J end lost 4 bases, and 11 bases lay between the germline ends. Germline-derived CDR1 and CDR2 are MNHEY and SMNVEV (reference sequence). This chain uses TRBV27 with TRBJ1-2; D may be TRBD1 (5 bases). The sequence derives from an adult with an advanced solid tumor such as melanoma, head and neck, liver or kidney cancer. The sample here was CD4+ or CD8+ T cells sorted from blood, taken in a trial of the OX40 agonist ivuxolimab. The CDR3 nucleotides read TGTGCCAGCAGTCCCCGCGGGGGCTATGGCTACACCTTC. Translating gives CASSPRGGYGYTF.